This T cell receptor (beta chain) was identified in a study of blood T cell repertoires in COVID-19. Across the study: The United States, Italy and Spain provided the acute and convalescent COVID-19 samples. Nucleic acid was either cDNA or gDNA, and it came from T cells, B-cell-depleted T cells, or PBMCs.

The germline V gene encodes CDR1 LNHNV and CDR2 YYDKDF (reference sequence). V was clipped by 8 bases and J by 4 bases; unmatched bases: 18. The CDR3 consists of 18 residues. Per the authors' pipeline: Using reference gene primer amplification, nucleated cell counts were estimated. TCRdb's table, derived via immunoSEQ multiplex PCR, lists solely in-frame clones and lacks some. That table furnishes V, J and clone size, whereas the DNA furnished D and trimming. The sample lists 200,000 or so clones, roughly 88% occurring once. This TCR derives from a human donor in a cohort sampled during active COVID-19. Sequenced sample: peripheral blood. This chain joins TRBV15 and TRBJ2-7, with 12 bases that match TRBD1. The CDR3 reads CATRNGRRGTGGGYEQYF. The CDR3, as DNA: TGTGCCACCCGGAACGGTCGTCGAGGGACAGGGGGCGGGTACGAGCAGTACTTC.